This passage covers 10 T cell receptor beta chains from one sample sequenced in a study of patients and donors after allogeneic stem cell transplantation (dated by TCRdb to the early 2020s). Preparation of the library involved RT-PCR. Sequencing took place on a NextSeq 550. Starting from the raw public reads, TCRdb applied fastp trimming at Q25, assembled clones with MiXCR and retained in-frame beta chains. Entries are consolidated by CDR3 protein sequence, retaining the most common genes and DNA. For this sample the table gives tens of thousands of distinct CDR3 sequences, of which 26% were detected only once. More than 25% of the sample is held by the ten biggest clonotypes. The sequenced sample consisted of blood, either unsorted or a sorted T cell fraction (not recorded which). The receptors shown here come from a human donor who was either an allogeneic HSCT recipient or a stem cell or donor lymphocyte infusion donor (not recorded which). It is not recorded whose cells these are; they may come from a transplant donor.

This clonotype was picked up a small number of times. This sequence joins TRBV2 and TRBJ2-7; TRBD1 agrees at 9 bases. The CDR3 runs to 16 residues. The ends lost 5 bases at V and 3 bases at J; junction bases unmatched: 11. Germline CDR1 SNHLY, CDR2 FYNNEI. CDR3 in DNA: TGTGCCAGCAGTAATTTTTGGACAGGGGCGCTCTACGAGCAGTACTTC. Translated: CASSNFWTGALYEQYF.

The J gene is TRBJ1-2, the V gene TRBV5-6; no clear D. Germline CDR1 and CDR2: SGHDT and YYEEEE. This CDR3 contains 12 residues. V was shortened by 4 bases and J by 4 bases, with 8 bases between the two germline ends. The CDR3 bases are TGTGCCAGCAGCGCGGGCCTCTATGGCTACACCTTC. Amino acid sequence: CASSAGLYGYTF.

The rearrangement links TRBV10-3 to TRBJ2-1; D is possibly TRBD1 or TRBD2 (5 bases each). Germline values: CDR1 ENHRY, CDR2 SYGVKD. This CDR3 has 13 residues. V lost 4 bases to trimming and J lost 6 bases, with 10 bases between them. The CDR3 loop is CAISGWDPNEQFF. CDR3 bases: TGTGCCATCAGTGGTTGGGACCCCAATGAGCAGTTCTTC.

The chain couples TRBV6-2 or TRBV6-3 to TRBJ2-2; D is possibly TRBD1 (5 bases). The ends were cut back, 6 bases at V and 2 bases at J, with 10 bases in the middle. CDR3 length equals 14 residues. Looked up from germline, CDR1 is MNHEY and CDR2 is SVGEGT. CDR3 residues: CASSQTVNTGELFF. CDR3 sequence (DNA): TGTGCCAGCAGCCAGACAGTTAACACCGGGGAGCTGTTTTTT.

The chain combines TRBV29-1 with TRBJ2-1, with D possibly called TRBD1 or TRBD2 (5 bases each). The CDR3 runs 18 residues. V was trimmed by 1 base and J by 1 base, leaving 20 bases between them. Per the germline V gene, CDR1 is SQVTM and CDR2 is ANQGSEA. The CDR3 loop reads CSVEVALGVSGSYNEQFF. CDR3 nucleotides: TGCAGCGTTGAAGTCGCATTGGGGGTCAGTGGGTCCTACAATGAGCAGTTCTTC.

This clonotype was found a few times. The J gene is TRBJ2-7, the V gene TRBV20-1, with D possibly being TRBD1 or TRBD2 (5 bases each). CDR3 size: 14 residues. Per the germline V gene, CDR1 is DFQATT and CDR2 is SNEGSKA (reference sequence). The germline V and J ends were trimmed by 2 bases and 6 bases, with 17 bases remaining between them. CDR3 bases: TGCAGTGCTAGAACCTCCGGGGCCCGTTTCGAGCAGTACTTC. It specifies CSARTSGARFEQYF.

The V gene is TRBV7-2, the J gene TRBJ2-4; unclear D gene. V dropped 1 base and J dropped 11 bases, with 15 bases sitting between them. The CDR3 contains 14 residues. Per the germline V gene, CDR1 is SGHTA and CDR2 is FQGNSA. CDR3 amino acids: CASSLEDGVDLQYF. The CDR3 DNA reads TGTGCCAGCAGCTTAGAGGATGGGGTCGACCTTCAGTACTTC.

This clonotype was observed a handful of times. The chain uses TRBV19 and TRBJ1-5, with 9 bases aligning to TRBD1. Germline CDR1 reads LNHDA; CDR2 reads SQIVND (reference sequence). V lost 5 bases, J lost 4 bases, and 6 bases stayed unmatched. The CDR3 covers 15 residues. In nucleotides, the CDR3 is TGTGCCAGTAGTGGGACAGGGTTCGGTAATCAGCCCCAGCATTTT. This encodes CASSGTGFGNQPQHF. Based on the CDR3 plus reference TRBV19 and TRBJ1-5, the full variable domain is DGGITQSPKYLFRKEGQNVTLSCEQNLNHDAMYWYRQDPGQGLRLIYYSQIVNDFQKGDIAEGYSVSREKKESFPLTVTSAQKNPTAFYLCASSGTGFGNQPQHFGDGTRLSIL.

The rearrangement links TRBV5-1 to TRBJ2-1; either TRBD1 or TRBD2 may fit D (7 bases each). V lost 2 bases, J lost 2 bases, and 11 bases lay in between. The CDR3 runs 15 residues. Per the germline V gene, CDR1 is SGHRS and CDR2 is YFSETQ. CDR3 residues: CASSFPGGAYNEQFF. The CDR3, as DNA: TGCGCCAGCAGCTTCCCAGGGGGGGCCTACAATGAGCAGTTCTTC.

The V gene is TRBV27, the J gene TRBJ2-3, with a possible D match to TRBD1 (5 bases). The CDR3 totals 12 residues. Per germline, CDR1 MNHEY and CDR2 SMNVEV (reference sequence). Trimming removed 8 bases at V and 2 bases at J, with 8 bases between. CDR3 nucleotide sequence: TGTGCCAGCGGACACCCCACAGATACGCAGTATTTT. It codes for CASGHPTDTQYF.